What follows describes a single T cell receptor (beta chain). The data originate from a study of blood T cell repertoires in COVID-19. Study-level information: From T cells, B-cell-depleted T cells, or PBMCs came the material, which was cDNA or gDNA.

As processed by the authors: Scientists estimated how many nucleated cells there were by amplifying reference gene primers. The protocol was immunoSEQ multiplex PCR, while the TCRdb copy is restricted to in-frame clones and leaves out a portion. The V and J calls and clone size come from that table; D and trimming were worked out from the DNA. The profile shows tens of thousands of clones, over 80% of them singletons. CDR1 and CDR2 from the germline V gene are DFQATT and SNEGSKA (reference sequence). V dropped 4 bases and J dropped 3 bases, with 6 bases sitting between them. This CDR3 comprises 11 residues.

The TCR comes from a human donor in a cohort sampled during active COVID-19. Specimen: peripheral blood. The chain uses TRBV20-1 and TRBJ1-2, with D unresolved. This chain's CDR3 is CSAKSDYGYTF. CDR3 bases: TGCAGTGCTAAGAGTGACTATGGCTACACCTTC.